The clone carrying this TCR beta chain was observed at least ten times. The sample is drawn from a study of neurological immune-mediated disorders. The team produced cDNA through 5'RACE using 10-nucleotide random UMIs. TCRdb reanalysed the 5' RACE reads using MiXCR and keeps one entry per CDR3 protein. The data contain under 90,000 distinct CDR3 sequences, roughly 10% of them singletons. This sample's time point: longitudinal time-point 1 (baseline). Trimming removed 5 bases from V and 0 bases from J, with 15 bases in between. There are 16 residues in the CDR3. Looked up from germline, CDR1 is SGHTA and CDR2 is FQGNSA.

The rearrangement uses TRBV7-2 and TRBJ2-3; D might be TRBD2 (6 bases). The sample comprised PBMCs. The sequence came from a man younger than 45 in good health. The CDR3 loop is CASSPIGAGSTDTQYF. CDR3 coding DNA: TGTGCCAGCAGCCCCATTGGAGCGGGCAGCACAGATACGCAGTATTTT. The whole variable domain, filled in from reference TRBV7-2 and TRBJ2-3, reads GAGVSQSPSNKVTEKGKDVELRCDPISGHTALYWYRQSLGQGLEFLIYFQGNSAPDKSGLPSDRFSAERTGGSVSTLTIQRTQQEDSAVYLCASSPIGAGSTDTQYFGPGTRLTVL.